This is a list of T cell receptor beta chains from one sample in a study of blood T cell repertoires in COVID-19. Data came from immunoSEQ multiplex PCR; TCRdb stores just in-frame clones and leaves some out. The sample consists of some 370,000 clones, around 83% of them appearing once. Sequencing input: PBMCs or T cells enriched from blood (not recorded which). The receptors originated from a woman in her fifties or sixties who had recovered from COVID-19. CDR3s include the opening cysteine and the closing phenylalanine or tryptophan. A D gene is named only where the DNA matches it firmly. A clone size is listed for some rows: how often the clone was seen (once, few, many), or a class if it is expanded.

j_gene | abundance | v_gene | d_gene | CDR3aa | CDR3nt
TRBJ1-1 | . | TRBV10-3 | TRBD1 | CAISDERQGAVGNTEAFF | TGTGCCATCAGTGACGAACGGCAGGGGGCGGTTGGGAACACTGAAGCTTTCTTT
TRBJ2-2 | . | TRBV28 | . | CASSQTRTRSTGELFF | TGTGCCAGCAGTCAAACTCGGACACGAAGCACCGGGGAGCTGTTTTTT
TRBJ2-2 | . | TRBV5-1 | TRBD2 | CASRSGTSGNTGELFF | TGCGCCAGCCGCTCCGGGACTAGCGGGAACACCGGGGAGCTGTTTTTT
TRBJ2-1 | . | TRBV2 | TRBD1 | CASRGMVMDRGIYNEQFF | TGTGCCAGCAGGGGGATGGTAATGGACAGGGGCATCTACAATGAGCAGTTCTTC
TRBJ2-1 | once | TRBV5-1 | TRBD1 | CASTPGQGNEQFF | TGCGCCAGCACCCCGGGACAGGGCAATGAGCAGTTCTTC
TRBJ1-3 | . | TRBV28 | TRBD1 | CASSPHDRVNTIYF | TGTGCCAGCAGTCCACACGACAGGGTAAACACCATATATTTT
TRBJ2-7 | . | TRBV5-4 | TRBD2 | CASSLDGSGTYEQYF | TGTGCCAGCAGCTTGGATGGTAGCGGGACCTACGAGCAGTACTTC
TRBJ1-4 | . | TRBV5-1 | TRBD1 | CASSLRQGATNEKLFF | TGCGCCAGCAGCTTGAGGCAGGGGGCAACTAATGAAAAACTGTTTTTT
TRBJ2-1 | . | TRBV7-3 | . | CASSLDSSRNSYNEQFF | TGTGCCAGCAGCCTCGACTCCAGTAGGAACTCCTACAATGAGCAGTTCTTC
TRBJ1-4 | . | TRBV3-1/TRBV3-2 | . | CASSPFPSTNEKLFF | TGTGCCAGCAGCCCTTTCCCGTCGACTAATGAAAAACTGTTTTTT
TRBJ2-7 | . | TRBV6-2/TRBV6-3 | . | CASSYFGSGYEQYF | TGTGCCAGCAGTTACTTCGGGAGTGGATACGAGCAGTACTTC
TRBJ1-2 | . | TRBV28 | . | CATLRVGGYGYTF | TGTGCCACTTTACGGGTAGGGGGCTATGGCTACACCTTC
TRBJ1-2 | . | TRBV16 | . | CASSQSKLGYTF | TGTGCCAGCAGCCAATCTAAGCTTGGCTACACCTTC
TRBJ1-5 | . | TRBV10-3 | . | CAISGYSNQPQHF | TGTGCCATCAGTGGTTATAGCAATCAGCCCCAGCATTTT
TRBJ1-5 | . | TRBV12-3/TRBV12-4 | . | CASGDNPYQPQHF | TGTGCCAGCGGGGACAACCCCTATCAGCCCCAGCATTTT
TRBJ2-3 | once | TRBV7-9 | TRBD2 | CASSLGLPIIDTQYF | TGTGCCAGCAGCTTGGGACTACCAATAATAGATACGCAGTATTTT
TRBJ2-3 | . | TRBV11-3 | . | CASSLQGVDTQYF | TGTGCCAGCAGCTTACAGGGTGTGGATACGCAGTATTTT
TRBJ1-2 | . | TRBV20-1 | . | CSASVAQVPGDTF | TGCAGTGCTAGTGTAGCTCAGGTCCCCGGGGACACCTTC
TRBJ1-2 | . | TRBV5-6 | TRBD1 | CASSPGTGNGYTF | TGTGCCAGCAGCCCGGGGACAGGGAATGGCTACACCTTC
TRBJ1-2 | few | TRBV7-3 | TRBD1 | CASSLDGTAYGYTF | TGTGCCAGCAGCTTAGATGGGACAGCCTATGGCTACACCTTC
TRBJ2-7 | . | TRBV3-1/TRBV3-2 | TRBD1 | CASRAGQGGHEQYF | TGTGCCAGCAGGGCGGGACAGGGGGGCCACGAGCAGTACTTC
TRBJ1-1 | . | TRBV5-6 | . | CASSLKTGNFAEAFF | TGTGCCAGCAGCTTAAAAACAGGGAATTTTGCTGAAGCTTTCTTT
TRBJ2-2 | . | TRBV7-2 | TRBD1 | CASSAGGTGELFF | TGTGCCAGCAGCGCAGGGGGCACCGGGGAGCTGTTTTTT
TRBJ1-5 | . | TRBV6-2/TRBV6-3 | . | CATSRDTSNQPQHF | TGTGCCACCAGTCGGGACACAAGCAATCAGCCCCAGCATTTT
TRBJ1-2 | . | TRBV3-1/TRBV3-2 | . | CASSPLRGTYGYTF | TGTGCCAGCAGCCCCCTCCGGGGGACCTATGGCTACACCTTC
TRBJ1-2 | . | TRBV28 | . | CASSPAGLYGYTF | TGTGCCAGCAGTCCGGCAGGGCTTTATGGCTACACCTTC
TRBJ2-5 | once | TRBV9 | . | CASSVGTRETQYF | TGTGCCAGCAGCGTAGGTACTCGGGAGACCCAGTACTTC
TRBJ1-5 | . | TRBV6-2/TRBV6-3 | . | CASSYTGVSQHF | TGTGCCAGCAGTTATACGGGTGTCTCCCAGCATTTT
TRBJ2-1 | . | TRBV29-1 | TRBD2 | CSVGSGGDYNEQFF | TGCAGCGTTGGAAGCGGGGGGGACTACAATGAGCAGTTCTTC
TRBJ1-3 | . | TRBV9 | TRBD1 | CASSVQGAGGNTIYF | TGTGCCAGCAGCGTGCAGGGGGCTGGTGGAAACACCATATATTTT
TRBJ1-3 | . | TRBV6-5 | . | CASSRTVDGNTIYF | TGTGCCAGCAGTAGGACAGTGGATGGAAACACCATATATTTT
TRBJ2-3 | . | TRBV14 | TRBD1 | CASSQDGGTGGTDTQYF | TGTGCCAGCAGCCAAGATGGAGGGACAGGGGGCACAGATACGCAGTATTTT
TRBJ1-6 | . | TRBV9 | TRBD1 | CASSVGGAGGFHNSPLHF | TGTGCCAGCAGCGTAGGTGGGGCAGGGGGCTTCCATAATTCACCCCTCCACTTT
TRBJ1-2 | . | TRBV15 | . | CATTRRREYGYTF | TGTGCCACCACCAGACGCAGGGAATATGGCTACACCTTC
TRBJ1-2 | . | TRBV13 | TRBD1 | CASSLGGPLAGYTF | TGTGCCAGCAGCCTAGGGGGCCCGCTCGCCGGCTACACCTTC
TRBJ1-1 | . | TRBV19 | TRBD1 | CASSTPTRGQMGSDTEAFF | TGTGCCAGTAGTACCCCTACTAGGGGGCAAATGGGCTCGGACACTGAAGCTTTCTTT
TRBJ1-2 | . | TRBV30 | . | CAWSAAAGDNTF | TGTGCCTGGAGTGCGGCAGCAGGTGACAACACCTTC
TRBJ1-1 | . | TRBV6-5 | . | CASSYTQGWTEAFF | TGTGCCAGCAGTTACACACAGGGTTGGACTGAAGCTTTCTTT
TRBJ2-7 | . | TRBV7-6 | . | CASSPSGRTQQYF | TGTGCCAGCAGCCCCTCGGGGAGGACCCAGCAGTACTTC
TRBJ2-1 | . | TRBV20-1 | . | CSASPKGFGYNEQFF | TGCAGTGCTAGTCCTAAGGGGTTCGGATACAATGAGCAGTTCTTC